The rows below give T cell receptor beta chains drawn from one sample of a study of OX40 agonist ivuxolimab in advanced cancers. The data were produced by immunoSEQ multiplex PCR, yet TCRdb's version contains in-frame clones alone and is incomplete. The sample yields under 100,000 clones, approximately 84% seen once. The sample in question was CD4+ or CD8+ T cells sorted from blood, obtained in a trial of the OX40 agonist ivuxolimab. The receptors stem from an adult with an advanced solid tumor such as melanoma, head and neck, liver or kidney cancer. Each CDR3 is given with its conserved first and last residue.

CASSLRHPRMYETQYF | TRBV7-2 | 16
CAWRTSGYNEQFF | TRBV30 | 13
CASRLSGTSGGETQYF | TRBV7-9 | 16
CSAGTSQEYF | TRBV20-1 | 10
CASSSHLSAGELFF | TRBV11-2 | 14
CAIKAAGLAAQGGELFF | TRBV10-3 | 17
CASSLAGETQYF | TRBV7-2 | 12
CASSGRTAQYF | TRBV28 | 11
CASSLGGTRWETQYF | TRBV5-1 | 15
CASSLVGEDTQYF | TRBV5-6 | 13
CASSLYLYGYTF | TRBV13 | 12
CASSLVGQQFF | TRBV7-9 | 11
CASSWKGDRDEQYF | TRBV9 | 14
CASSITGKRNGYTF | TRBV19 | 14
CASSQEQGKTQYF | TRBV4-2 | 13
CASSLATGGPHEQYF | TRBV5-1 | 15
CASTRRTTRGGFTDTQYF | TRBV7-9 | 18
CASSDGQVAAEQYF | TRBV5-1 | 14
CSHIKGNNEQFF | TRBV29-1 | 12